The present entry profiles one T cell receptor beta chain with its context. In the original analysis: Amplification with reference gene primers provided the estimates of nucleated cell counts. Here immunoSEQ multiplex PCR was the method, and the copy in TCRdb shows in-frame clones only, minus some. Clone size and V and J calls were adopted from that table, with D and trimming inferred from the DNA. The top ten hold about 3.6% of the sample, which has fewer than 200,000 clones, over 70% seen once. This sample is part of a study of blood T cell repertoires in COVID-19. About the research overall: Material from acute and convalescent COVID-19 was sourced from the United States, Italy and Spain.

Living in under 30 US areas, the participants were between about 18 and 100 years of age. Assignments of participants to cohorts depended upon their own reported clinical history. The source material was PBMCs or T cells enriched from blood (not recorded which). The receptor comes from a woman in her 50s in a cohort exposed to, infected with or recovered from COVID-19 (not recorded which).

The CDR3 loop reads CASSDLAGGGTDTQYF. The CDR3 DNA reads TGTGCCAGCAGCGATCTAGCGGGAGGGGGAACAGATACGCAGTATTTT. The rearrangement joins TRBV5-6 to TRBJ2-3; 12 nucleotides match TRBD2. After removal of 4 bases from V and 3 bases from J, the junction contained 6 bases not matched to a gene. The CDR3 runs 16 residues. Germline V CDR1 and CDR2: SGHDT, YYEEEE.